The sequence of this T cell receptor beta chain was determined in a study of CD8+CD57+ T cells in acquired aplastic anemia. The V gene's germline CDR1 is SGDLS and CDR2 YYNGEE. This CDR3 is built from 14 residues. Trimming stripped 4 bases from V and 7 bases from J, with 17 bases between. In the case of this clonotype: Since the CDR3 does not end with the conserved phenylalanine or tryptophan, this likely comes from a read error.

Using genomic DNA as the template, TCR beta VDJ and CDR3 profiling was carried out. TCRdb analysed the reads with MiXCR anew, one entry per CDR3 protein. This sample yields 200,000 or so distinct CDR3 sequences, of which roughly 64% are seen a single time; approximately 44% belongs to the top ten. This sequence was found in a human donor with severe aplastic anemia or a healthy control (not recorded which). V gene TRBV9 combines with J gene TRBJ1-1; D not certain. The sample comprised sorted CD4+, CD8+, or CD8+CD57+ T cells (not recorded which) from PBMCs. CDR3 nucleotides: TGTGCCAGCAGCTTAGCTGAGGGCTTGGGTGAAGCTTTCCTT. This codes for CASSLAEGLGEAFL.